This T cell receptor (beta chain) was recovered during a study of Graves' ophthalmopathy and Graves' hyperthyroidism. Whole-study results and caveats: The authors also found most expanded thyroid clonotypes above 0.001 frequency in blood.

The sample holds many counts of this clonotype. Its antigen is currently unknown. TCR beta CDR3 regions were amplified from RNA transcripts. After a first-round RT-PCR with HTBI primers, a second-round multiplex PCR was run. TCRdb redid the calling of the multiplex PCR reads with MiXCR, one entry per CDR3 protein. Of about 1.2 million distinct CDR3 sequences in the sample, about 36% were seen once. CDR3 size: 15 residues. Looked up from germline, CDR1 is SGHVS and CDR2 is FNYEAQ. Trimming removed 6 bases at V and 6 bases at J, with 17 bases between. The sequence was collected from an adult man with Graves' hyperthyroidism. Sequenced: peripheral blood or thyroid tissue (not recorded which). This rearrangement joins TRBV7-6 to TRBJ2-2; D is perhaps TRBD2 (5 bases). The CDR3 is CASRSEASFPGELFF. The CDR3 nucleotides are TGTGCCAGCAGGAGCGAGGCTAGCTTTCCCGGGGAGCTGTTTTTT.